Listed here are 8 T cell receptor beta chains from one sample, sequenced in a study of read filtering for tumor transcriptome and immune sequencing (dated by TCRdb to about 2020). Sequenced on an Illumina HiSeq 4000. TCR libraries were built from 400 ng RNA with the Immunoverse kit, using molecular barcoded adaptors covering alpha/delta and beta/gamma chains. Through fastp at Q25 and MiXCR, TCRdb rebuilt clones from the public reads, retaining in-frame beta chains. CDR3 protein duplicates are merged, each entry listing the most common genes and DNA. This sample holds approximately 61,000 distinct CDR3 sequences; about a fifth were observed only once. The top ten clones comprise over 13% of the sample. The sample comprised a population of CD138-negative cells sorted from bone marrow. The cell subset or site tag for this specimen amounts to: bone marrow mononuclear cells depleted of CD138+ plasma/myeloma cells by negative magnetic selection. The receptors were sampled from a donor over 35 with multiple myeloma.

This clonotype occurred many times. The V gene is TRBV28, the J gene TRBJ1-5; 8 bases align to TRBD1. Trimming at V came to 8 bases and at J to 4 bases, leaving 10 bases not matched to a gene. This CDR3 spans 15 amino acids. Looked up from germline, CDR1 is MDHEN and CDR2 is SYDVKM. CDR3 sequence: CASSDRAAKNQPQHF. The CDR3 DNA follows: TGTGCCAGCTCGGACAGGGCCGCGAAGAATCAGCCCCAGCATTTT.

The CDR3 coding sequence is TGTGCCAGCACCCGCGAACGGGCCAACGTCCTGACTTTC. It yields the protein CASTRERANVLTF. The V and J genes are TRBV2 and TRBJ2-6; D gene ambiguous. Germline V gives CDR1 SNHLY, CDR2 FYNNEI. V was cut by 7 bases and J by 5 bases, with 9 bases left in between. The CDR3 has 13 amino acids.

This clonotype was seen at least ten times. The V call is TRBV11-2, the J call TRBJ1-5; D gene unclear. CDR1 is SGHAT, CDR2 FQNNGV, per germline. Trimming stripped 1 base from V and 6 bases from J, with 10 bases between. CDR3 length: 14 residues. The CDR3 loop is CASSLASVIQPQHF. Here the CDR3 DNA reads TGTGCCAGCAGCTTAGCCTCGGTGATTCAGCCCCAGCATTTT.

This clonotype was recorded many times. This chain uses TRBV5-1 with TRBJ2-4; 7 bases fit TRBD1. Germline V gene lookup returns CDR1 SGHRS and CDR2 YFSETQ. CDR3 length: 14 residues. The junction had 9 bases not matched to a gene; V was cut back by 3 bases and J by 9 bases. CDR3 DNA: TGCGCCAGCAGCTCTGGACAGGATCCTGCCATTCAGTACTTC. Translation gives CASSSGQDPAIQYF. Full variable domain (rest looked up from reference TRBV5-1 and TRBJ2-4): KAGVTQTPRYLIKTRGQQVTLSCSPISGHRSVSWYQQTPGQGLQFLFEYFSETQRNKGNFPGRFSGRQFSNSRSEMNVSTLELGDSALYLCASSSGQDPAIQYFGAGTRLSVL.

This clonotype came up many times. J is TRBJ2-2 and V is TRBV6-6; D gene uncertain. The germline V and J ends were trimmed by 7 bases and 0 bases, with 9 bases remaining between them. CDR1 is MNHNY and CDR2 is SVGAGI in the germline V gene (reference sequence). The CDR3 is 14 amino acids. CDR3 region: CASKPSSNTGELFF. The CDR3 coding sequence is TGTGCCAGCAAGCCCAGTTCGAACACCGGGGAGCTGTTTTTT.

V is TRBV18 and J is TRBJ2-2; maybe TRBD1 (5 bases). The V end was cut by 3 bases, the J end by 1 base, with 9 bases between. Germline CDR1 KGHSH, CDR2 LQKENI. The CDR3 has 15 amino acids. This chain's CDR3 is CASSPDIKNTGELFF. The CDR3 coding sequence is TGTGCCAGCTCACCGGACATAAAGAACACCGGGGAGCTGTTTTTT.

Many counts were recorded for this clonotype. This chain links TRBV30 with TRBJ1-1, with TRBD1 as a possible D gene (5 bases). Trimming left V 4 bases short and J 7 bases short, with 19 bases between. There are 14 residues in the CDR3. CDR1 GTSNPN and CDR2 SVGIG come from the germline V gene (reference sequence). CDR3 loop: CAWTPIGEDSEAFF. The CDR3 DNA follows: TGTGCCTGGACTCCGATAGGGGAAGACAGTGAAGCTTTCTTT.

This clonotype was observed at least ten times. V gene TRBV12-3 or TRBV12-4 combines with J gene TRBJ1-1; D gene unclear. This CDR3 is 14 amino acids long. V lost 6 bases and J lost 0, with 11 bases in between. The CDR3 DNA is TGTGCCAGCAGCCCAGGATACTTGAACACTGAAGCTTTCTTT. Protein: CASSPGYLNTEAFF.